This is a list of T cell receptor beta chains from one sample in a study of T cells in Graves' hyperthyroidism and ophthalmopathy. TCRdb processed the multiplex PCR reads anew with MiXCR; each CDR3 protein has one entry. This sample carries 610,000 or so distinct CDR3 sequences, around 46% of them seen once, and the ten largest clones take more than 7.5%. Sequencing input: peripheral blood or thyroid tissue (not recorded which). Receptor source: a woman aged 18-29 years with Graves' hyperthyroidism. The CDR3 runs from the conserved cysteine through the conserved F or W. The order of the fields is J gene, D gene, V gene, clone size, CDR3 protein, CDR3 DNA. A D gene is named only where the DNA matches it firmly. Rows may omit the clone size; those that give it use once, few, many or a size class.

TRBJ2-3	-	TRBV7-2	-	CASSLTGLGKGTQYF	TGTGCCAGCAGTCTGACGGGTCTCGGAAAGGGTACGCAGTATTTT
TRBJ2-5	TRBD2	TRBV29-1	-	CSVVGTSGMYQGTQYF	TGCAGCGTTGTAGGGACTAGCGGGATGTATCAAGGGACCCAGTACTTC
TRBJ1-5	TRBD1	TRBV29-1	-	CSSLSSRGNQPQHF	TGCAGCAGTTTATCTAGCAGGGGGAATCAGCCCCAGCATTTT
TRBJ1-2	-	TRBV9	many	CASSVDCGWGGRTPLNYGYTF	TGTGCCAGCAGCGTAGATTGCGGTTGGGGGGGCCGTACTCCCCTGAACTATGGCTACACCTTC
TRBJ2-7	-	TRBV3-1	few	CASSQEAAKQYF	TGTGCCAGCAGCCAAGAGGCGGCGAAGCAGTACTTC
TRBJ1-5	-	TRBV20-1	many	CSASGGLFSNQPQHF	TGCAGTGCCAGCGGGGGGCTGTTTAGCAATCAGCCCCAGCATTTT
TRBJ2-3	-	TRBV7-2	-	CASSPQRPPVDTQYF	TGTGCCAGCAGCCCCCAGCGGCCTCCCGTGGATACGCAGTATTTT
TRBJ1-6	TRBD1	TRBV6-5	many	CASSYRIGQGLSSPLHF	TGTGCCAGCAGTTACCGGATTGGACAGGGTCTGAGTTCACCCCTCCACTTT
TRBJ2-2	-	TRBV7-8	-	CASSLVIRTGELFF	TGTGCCAGCAGCTTAGTTATCCGTACCGGGGAGCTGTTTTTT
TRBJ1-2	TRBD1	TRBV24-1	-	CATSGPRGRSGYTF	TGTGCCACCAGTGGCCCCAGGGGGCGGAGTGGCTACACCTTC
TRBJ2-3	-	TRBV24-1	-	CATSDTTRGGTDTQYF	TGTGCCACCAGTGACACAACTAGAGGAGGCACAGATACGCAGTATTTT
TRBJ2-2	-	TRBV20-1	many	CSATDRNTGELFF	TGCAGTGCCACGGACAGGAACACCGGGGAGCTGTTTTTT
TRBJ1-1	-	TRBV19	many	CASSIDFGTRNTEAFF	TGTGCCAGTAGTATAGATTTCGGGACGCGGAACACTGAAGCTTTCTTT
TRBJ2-5	TRBD2	TRBV7-2	many	CASSSGGGGGRAWETQYF	TGTGCCAGCAGCTCCGGTGGAGGGGGCGGGAGGGCCTGGGAGACCCAGTACTTC
TRBJ1-2	-	TRBV12-3/TRBV12-4	many	CASSLGVLINYGYTF	TGTGCCAGCAGTTTAGGGGTCTTAATTAACTATGGCTACACCTTC
TRBJ2-3	-	TRBV7-3	many	CASSAGIGTQYF	TGTGCCAGCAGCGCAGGGATTGGTACGCAGTATTTT
TRBJ1-6	-	TRBV15	-	CATCQDGRNSPLHF	TGTGCCACCTGCCAAGACGGTCGTAATTCACCCCTCCACTTT
TRBJ2-1	TRBD2	TRBV29-1	few	CSVEGLAGDNEQFF	TGCAGCGTCGAGGGACTAGCGGGAGATAATGAGCAGTTCTTC
TRBJ2-7	-	TRBV5-1	many	CASSITGTDTYEQYF	TGCGCCAGCAGCATAACCGGGACCGACACCTACGAGCAGTACTTC
TRBJ2-7	-	TRBV11-3	many	CASSLDLGGYEQYF	TGTGCCAGCAGCTTAGATCTGGGCGGCTACGAGCAGTACTTC
TRBJ2-5	TRBD2	TRBV10-3	many	CAISEGLDPETQYF	TGTGCCATCAGTGAGGGACTAGATCCGGAGACCCAGTACTTC
TRBJ2-7	TRBD2	TRBV20-1	many	CSARDPSSGGWDEQYF	TGCAGTGCTAGAGACCCTAGCAGCGGGGGGTGGGACGAGCAGTACTTC
TRBJ2-7	-	TRBV7-9	many	CASSRSRTVSYEQYF	TGTGCCAGCAGCCGGAGCCGGACAGTCTCCTACGAGCAGTACTTC
TRBJ2-2	-	TRBV6-2/TRBV6-3	-	CASSYGSGAGELFF	TGTGCCAGCAGTTATGGATCGGGGGCCGGGGAGCTGTTTTTT
TRBJ2-5	-	TRBV19	many	CASSMGVLEETQYF	TGTGCCAGTAGTATGGGGGTCCTTGAAGAGACCCAGTACTTC
TRBJ1-2	-	TRBV11-2	many	CASSLGDLYGYTF	TGTGCCAGCAGCTTAGGGGACCTCTATGGCTACACCTTC
TRBJ1-2	TRBD1	TRBV7-9	-	CASSPVQGTVSGNTF	TGTGCCAGCAGCCCCGTACAGGGGACGGTCTCTGGAAACACCTTC
TRBJ1-2	-	TRBV24-1	many	CATSDAGSPFGYTF	TGTGCCACCAGTGACGCCGGGAGTCCCTTTGGCTACACCTTC
TRBJ1-1	-	TRBV19	-	CASSPRRTTYTEAFF	TGTGCCAGTAGTCCCCGACGGACCACTTACACTGAAGCTTTCTTT
TRBJ2-7	TRBD2	TRBV5-1	many	CASSFTSGAYEQYF	TGCGCCAGCAGCTTTACTAGCGGGGCCTACGAGCAGTACTTC
TRBJ2-3	-	TRBV25-1	-	CASSVAGNRADTQYF	TGTGCCAGCAGTGTCGCAGGGAATAGGGCAGATACGCAGTATTTT
TRBJ1-5	-	TRBV6-4	-	CASVGQGSNQPQHF	TGTGCCAGCGTTGGCCAGGGTAGCAATCAGCCCCAGCATTTT
TRBJ2-3	TRBD2	TRBV7-3	-	CASSVSGRGIDTQYF	TGTGCCAGCAGCGTAAGCGGGAGGGGGATAGATACGCAGTATTTT
TRBJ1-5	-	TRBV20-1	once	CSARGQKQHF	TGCAGTGCTAGGGGGCAGAAACAGCATTTT
TRBJ2-4	-	TRBV7-2	-	CASSSDRGMLQYF	TGTGCCAGCAGCTCGGACAGAGGTATGCTTCAGTACTTC
TRBJ2-7	TRBD2	TRBV18	-	CASSPLDLADEQYF	TGTGCCAGCTCACCTCTTGACCTAGCGGACGAGCAGTACTTC
TRBJ1-6	TRBD1	TRBV5-1	many	CASSVNRGDSPLHF	TGCGCCAGCAGCGTAAACAGGGGGGATTCACCCCTCCACTTT
TRBJ2-7	TRBD1	TRBV19	many	CASSTWTGQSYEQYF	TGTGCCAGTAGTACCTGGACAGGACAGTCCTACGAGCAGTACTTC
TRBJ1-5	TRBD1	TRBV10-3	many	CAISEGQGWNQPQHF	TGTGCCATCAGTGAGGGACAGGGGTGGAATCAGCCCCAGCATTTT
TRBJ2-5	-	TRBV7-4	-	CASSLGLAAETQYF	TGTGCCAGCAGCTTGGGGTTAGCTGCAGAGACCCAGTACTTC
TRBJ2-7	TRBD1	TRBV7-2	-	CASSMTGGNDEQYF	TGTGCCAGCAGCATGACAGGGGGTAACGACGAGCAGTACTTC
TRBJ2-7	-	TRBV4-2	many	CASSQDRLGYEQYF	TGTGCCAGCAGCCAAGATCGTCTCGGTTACGAGCAGTACTTC
TRBJ2-5	TRBD2	TRBV19	many	CASSIAGAGGPGETQYF	TGTGCCAGTAGTATAGCTGGGGCGGGAGGGCCAGGAGAGACCCAGTACTTC
TRBJ1-5	-	TRBV19	-	CASSIGQGLSNQPQHF	TGTGCCAGTAGTATCGGGCAGGGCTTGAGCAATCAGCCCCAGCATTTT
TRBJ1-1	-	TRBV7-6	-	CASSRGPANTEAFF	TGTGCCAGCAGCCGGGGACCCGCGAACACTGAAGCTTTCTTT
TRBJ1-2	-	TRBV10-3	-	CAISQGYGYTF	TGTGCCATCAGCCAGGGCTATGGCTACACCTTC
TRBJ2-5	TRBD2	TRBV5-1	-	CASSSGLAGAGGTQYF	TGCGCCAGCAGCTCTGGACTAGCGGGAGCCGGGGGGACCCAGTACTTC
TRBJ1-4	-	TRBV20-1	-	CSAEQGREKLFF	TGCAGTGCCGAACAGGGTCGGGAAAAACTGTTTTTT
TRBJ2-2	-	TRBV19	many	CASSPWGEGAGELFF	TGTGCCAGTAGTCCCTGGGGGGAAGGCGCCGGGGAGCTGTTTTTT